This T cell receptor (beta chain) comes out of a study of blood T cell repertoires in COVID-19. Clones were sequenced by immunoSEQ multiplex PCR, and TCRdb holds only the in-frame ones, with some missing. This table has roughly 300,000 clones, 89% appearing once. V was pared by 4 bases and J by 5 bases, with 9 bases of the junction left unmatched. Looked up from germline, CDR1 is SGDLS and CDR2 is YYNGEE. This CDR3 is built from 15 residues. The chain employs TRBV9 and TRBJ2-1, with 7 bases matching TRBD2. The clonotype was recovered from a man aged 18 to 30 who had recovered from COVID-19. Sequenced material: peripheral blood. The CDR3 reads CASSKSGGSHNEQFF. In nucleotides, the CDR3 is TGTGCCAGCAGCAAATCGGGAGGCTCGCACAATGAGCAGTTCTTC.